This T cell receptor beta chain was sequenced for a study of beta chain features in type 1 diabetes. Study information: On cell yields, gender and age, patients and healthy donors were similar. Study-level points and caveats: Significant though moderate, a shortening of TCRB CDR3s appeared in all four CD4+ subsets of Type 1 diabetes patients. Sampled from patients, naive, central memory and Treg TCRB repertoires appeared more similar than those sampled from healthy donors.

Investigators reverse transcribed all isolated RNA, so they sequenced expressed TCRB transcripts. Method: immunoSEQ multiplex PCR; TCRdb's copy keeps in-frame clones and lacks some. The table has under 300,000 clones, about a tenth seen once. The authors obtained over 95% purity in all sorted populations. The CDR3 loop spans 15 amino acids. Looked up from germline, CDR1 is MGHRA and CDR2 is YSYEKL. V gave up 2 bases and J gave up 12 bases, with 20 bases separating them. Note on this clone: Its antigen is undetermined.

V and J are TRBV4-1 and TRBJ2-1; D is possibly TRBD1 (5 bases). The sequenced sample was naive CD4+ T cells from blood. The receptor was isolated from a man aged 25-45 years with type 1 diabetes. The CDR3 DNA reads TGCGCCAGCAGCCAACAGGGAACGAGACCCTTCTGGCAGTTCTTC. Amino acid sequence: CASSQQGTRPFWQFF.